The next 25 T cell receptor beta chains were all read from a single sample in a study of T cell responses to AZD1222 COVID-19 vaccine. Produced via immunoSEQ multiplex PCR; TCRdb's table is partial and in-frame only. The sample includes under 80,000 clones, 88% seen only once; the top ten take 15% to 20%. Sequencing used peripheral blood, obtained on day 0 of AZD1222 vaccination. The receptors here all came from an adult in good health.

The chain recombines TRBV19 with TRBJ1-4; 8 bases are a match to TRBD1. Losses at the gene ends were 5 bases for V and 8 bases for J; bases not matched to a gene: 1. The CDR3 length is 12 residues. Germline assignment: CDR1 LNHDA and CDR2 SQIVND (reference sequence). The CDR3 region has the DNA TGTGCCAGTAGTGACAGGGGCGAAAAACTGTTTTTT. Translated, it gives CASSDRGEKLFF.

This rearrangement joins TRBV7-2 to TRBJ1-5; D gene unclear. The germline V gene encodes CDR1 SGHTA and CDR2 FQGNSA. CDR3 length: 14 amino acids. Trimming took 1 base from V and 0 from J, leaving 4 bases between them. The CDR3 DNA reads as TGTGCCAGCAGCTTAGACAGTAGCAATCAGCCCCAGCATTTT. This encodes CASSLDSSNQPQHF.

This chain's CDR3 is CASSQEPGGKASPLHF. The CDR3 DNA sequence: TGTGCCAGCAGCCAAGAACCAGGGGGAAAAGCTTCACCCCTCCACTTT. J is TRBJ1-6 and V is TRBV4-2, with TRBD1 matching over 7 bases. The trim removed 0 bases at V and 9 bases at J, leaving 8 bases unmatched. Germline V gives CDR1 LGHNA, CDR2 YNFKEQ. This CDR3 spans 16 amino acids.

The chain uses TRBV11-1 and TRBJ2-1, with 11 positions matching TRBD2. CDR1 is SGHAT and CDR2 is FQDESV in the germline V gene (reference sequence). The V and J ends lost 3 bases and 8 bases, in that order; junction bases with no gene match: 6. The CDR3 runs to 15 residues. CDR3 coding DNA: TGTGCCAGCAGCTTCCCGGGACTAGCGGTCTATGAGCAGTTCTTC. Amino acid sequence: CASSFPGLAVYEQFF.

The chain combines TRBV7-3 with TRBJ2-2; D is possibly TRBD2 (5 bases). The CDR3 sequence is 14 residues long. V gave up 2 bases and J gave up 5 bases, with 9 bases separating them. CDR1 and CDR2 (germline): SGHTA, FQGTGA. CDR3 sequence reads: CASSLDRLTGELFF. The CDR3 DNA is TGTGCCAGCAGCTTAGACCGACTAACCGGGGAGCTGTTTTTT.

The chain has TRBV28 and TRBJ2-5; TRBD2 might be the D (5 bases). This CDR3 comprises 13 residues. The V gene lost 6 bases and the J gene lost 1 base, with 9 bases spanning the gap. Germline lookup yields CDR1 MDHEN and CDR2 SYDVKM. The CDR3 DNA is TGTGCCAGCAGGAGGGTGGGCCAAGAGACCCAGTACTTC. It specifies CASRRVGQETQYF.

CDR3 sequence reads: CASSIWSLGQGNTGELFF. CDR3 coding DNA: TGTGCCAGTAGTATCTGGTCCCTCGGACAGGGAAACACCGGGGAGCTGTTTTTT. This chain links TRBV19 with TRBJ2-2; TRBD1 matches 8 bases. This CDR3 has 18 residues. The V and J ends lost 3 bases and 2 bases, in that order; junction bases with no gene match: 11. In germline, CDR1 is LNHDA, CDR2 SQIVND (reference sequence).

The J gene is TRBJ2-1, the V gene TRBV3-1 (or the pseudogene TRBV3-2); D is possibly TRBD2 (5 bases). The germline V gene has CDR1 LGHDT and CDR2 YNNKEL (reference sequence). The CDR3 is 13 amino acids. Between the trimmed V and J ends, which lost 4 bases and 9 bases, there was a span of 13 bases. The CDR3 is CASSRRVGGEQFF. In nucleotides, the CDR3 is TGTGCCAGCAGCCGGCGGGTGGGTGGTGAGCAGTTCTTC.

The V call is TRBV7-3, the J call TRBJ1-6, with a weak D call TRBD1 (5 bases). The CDR3 has 13 amino acids. Germline-derived CDR1 and CDR2 are SGHTA and FQGTGA. V was shortened by 4 bases and J by 7 bases, with 8 bases between the two germline ends. CDR3 nucleotides: TGTGCCAGCAGCTATAACAGGAATTCACCCCTCCACTTT. Its translation is CASSYNRNSPLHF. The entire variable domain, with the rest obtained from reference TRBV7-3 and TRBJ1-6, is as follows: GAGVSQTPSNKVTEKGKYVELRCDPISGHTALYWYRQSLGQGPEFLIYFQGTGAADDSGLPNDRFFAVRPEGSVSTLKIQRTERGDSAVYLCASSYNRNSPLHFGNGTRLTVT.

The chain carries TRBV24-1 and TRBJ1-5, with D hard to call. The ends were cut back, 5 bases at V and 2 bases at J, with 6 bases in the middle. Germline-derived CDR1 and CDR2 are KGHDR and SFDVKD. The CDR3 contains 13 residues. The DNA of the CDR3 is TGTGCCACCAGTGCCAGCGGCAATCAGCCCCAGCATTTT. It translates to CATSASGNQPQHF.

The genes are TRBV28 and TRBJ2-7, with D possibly TRBD1 on 6 matching bases. With 7 bases removed from V and 2 bases from J, the gap between germline ends came to 15 bases. The CDR3 is 14 amino acids. Germline V gene data show CDR1 as MDHEN and CDR2 as SYDVKM. The CDR3 DNA follows: TGTGCCAGCATCTCTCGACAGGTCCCCTACGAGCAGTACTTC. Its translation is CASISRQVPYEQYF.

CDR3 sequence: CASSQEMQGYEQYF. CDR3 coding DNA: TGTGCCAGCAGCCAAGAAATGCAGGGCTACGAGCAGTACTTC. The chain uses TRBV4-2 and TRBJ2-7; the D gene is possibly TRBD1 (5 bases). Germline V CDR1 and CDR2: LGHNA, YNFKEQ. The V and J ends lost 0 bases and 3 bases respectively, with 9 bases between them. The CDR3 totals 14 residues.

The rearrangement uses TRBV24-1 and TRBJ2-1; 7 bases match TRBD1. The V segment lost 5 bases and the J segment 3 bases; nucleotides outside the gene matches: 9. The CDR3 has 16 amino acids. CDR1 and CDR2 (germline): KGHDR, SFDVKD. CDR3 amino acids: CATSAPGQAYYNEQFF. CDR3 nucleotides: TGTGCCACCAGTGCCCCCGGACAGGCTTACTACAATGAGCAGTTCTTC.

The gene calls are TRBV5-1 and TRBJ1-1; 9 bases fit TRBD1. Germline assignment: CDR1 SGHRS and CDR2 YFSETQ. With 4 bases clipped from V and 0 bases from J, the junction kept 7 bases outside the gene matches. This CDR3 region has 16 residues. CDR3 coding DNA: TGCGCCAGCAGCCTGGACAGGGGCCGCCTGAACACTGAAGCTTTCTTT. The encoded protein is CASSLDRGRLNTEAFF.

V usage is TRBV6-5 and J usage is TRBJ1-1, with no clear D. The CDR3 sequence is 12 residues long. Trimming shortened V by 6 bases and J by 2 bases, and 7 bases separated the two germline ends. Germline-derived CDR1 and CDR2 are MNHEY and SVGAGI. The CDR3 coding sequence is TGTGCCAGCAGCCCGGACAACACTGAAGCTTTCTTT. Protein: CASSPDNTEAFF.

The V and J genes are TRBV11-2 and TRBJ1-3; D ambiguous. The V gene lost 3 bases and the J gene lost 5 bases, with 5 bases spanning the gap. This CDR3 spans 12 amino acids. From germline, CDR1 is SGHAT and CDR2 FQNNGV. The CDR3 spells CASSFKRNTIYF. CDR3 sequence (DNA): TGTGCCAGCAGCTTTAAAAGAAACACCATATATTTT.

The chain uses TRBV7-6 and TRBJ2-7; 15 nucleotides line up with TRBD2. V lost 5 bases, J lost 6 bases, and 5 bases stayed unmatched. Looked up from germline, CDR1 is SGHVS and CDR2 is FNYEAQ. The CDR3 is 15 amino acids. CDR3 coding DNA: TGTGCCAGCAGCCCTGGGACTAGCGGGAGGAGCGAGCAGTACTTC. It codes for CASSPGTSGRSEQYF.

The chain is built from TRBV9 and TRBJ2-7; 9 nucleotides line up with TRBD2. There are 15 residues in the CDR3. The J segment lost 2 bases and the V segment lost 0 bases, leaving 3 bases of the junction unmatched. Germline CDR1 and CDR2: SGDLS and YYNGEE. In DNA, the CDR3 is TGTGCCAGCAGCGTAGGGGTAGCGGGGGCCTACGAGCAGTACTTC. Its protein is CASSVGVAGAYEQYF.

This clone was seen just once. This rearrangement joins TRBV2 to TRBJ2-7; 10 nucleotides align to TRBD2. The V gene end was trimmed by 9 bases and the J gene end by 3 bases; junction bases not matched to a gene: 8. The germline V gene has CDR1 SNHLY and CDR2 FYNNEI. The CDR3 covers 14 residues. The CDR3 loop reads CARGTGTSDYEQYF. The CDR3 nucleotides read TGTGCCAGGGGGACCGGGACTAGCGACTACGAGCAGTACTTC.

The V gene is TRBV10-3, the J gene TRBJ2-3, with unresolved D. The germline V gene has CDR1 ENHRY and CDR2 SYGVKD. V lost 3 bases, J lost 3 bases, and 4 bases lay in between. This CDR3 has 12 amino acids. This CDR3 is CAISERTDTQYF. CDR3 coding DNA: TGTGCCATCAGTGAAAGGACAGATACGCAGTATTTT.

The CDR3 DNA sequence: TGTGCCAGCAGCTTAACAGGGGCCTATAATTCACCCCTCCACTTT. Its protein is CASSLTGAYNSPLHF. This sequence joins TRBV7-9 and TRBJ1-6; TRBD1 aligns across 7 bases. V was clipped by 2 bases and J by 2 bases; unmatched bases: 0. The CDR3 runs 15 residues. Per germline, CDR1 SEHNR and CDR2 FQNEAQ (reference sequence). Looking up the rest from reference TRBV7-9 and TRBJ1-6 gives the full variable domain: DTGVSQNPRHKITKRGQNVTFRCDPISEHNRLYWYRQTLGQGPEFLTYFQNEAQLEKSRLLSDRFSAERPKGSFSTLEIQRTEQGDSAMYLCASSLTGAYNSPLHFGNGTRLTVT.

The J gene is TRBJ1-1, the V gene TRBV27, with D tentatively TRBD1 (5 bases). V lost 6 bases and J lost 7, with 18 bases in between. The CDR3 length is 14 residues. Germline V lookup: CDR1 MNHEY, CDR2 SMNVEV (reference sequence). CDR3 residues: CASRFGDHRGEAFF. DNA for the CDR3: TGTGCCAGCAGATTCGGGGACCATAGGGGTGAAGCTTTCTTT.

The V and J genes are TRBV3-1 (or the pseudogene TRBV3-2) and TRBJ1-1; D unclear. The germline V and J ends were trimmed by 2 bases and 1 base, with 5 bases remaining between them. Germline-derived CDR1 and CDR2 are LGHDT and YNNKEL (reference sequence). This CDR3 is built from 13 residues. The chain's CDR3 is CASSQSGNTEAFF. In nucleotides, the CDR3 is TGTGCCAGCAGCCAATCCGGGAACACTGAAGCTTTCTTT.

The chain links TRBV19 to TRBJ2-1, with TRBD2 matching over 8 bases. The CDR3 is made up of 15 amino acids. Per the germline V gene, CDR1 is LNHDA and CDR2 is SQIVND (reference sequence). V lost 5 bases to trimming and J lost 0 bases; unmatched junction nucleotides: 3. The CDR3 loop is CASSFGTSSYNEQFF. The CDR3 nucleotides are TGTGCCAGTAGTTTCGGGACTAGCTCCTACAATGAGCAGTTCTTC. Variable domain in full (rest from reference TRBV19 and TRBJ2-1): DGGITQSPKYLFRKEGQNVTLSCEQNLNHDAMYWYRQDPGQGLRLIYYSQIVNDFQKGDIAEGYSVSREKKESFPLTVTSAQKNPTAFYLCASSFGTSSYNEQFFGPGTRLTVL.

The V and J genes are TRBV21-1 and TRBJ2-1; the table's D call, TRBD2, was not checked against the DNA. TRBV21-1 is annotated as a pseudogene. CDR3 size: 23 residues. The CDR3 coding sequence is TGTGCCAGCAGCCCAAGCGGGGGAAAAACTAGCGGGAGGGGAATCTGGTCCTACAATGAGCAGTTCTTC. Its translation is CASSPSGGKTSGRGIWSYNEQFF.